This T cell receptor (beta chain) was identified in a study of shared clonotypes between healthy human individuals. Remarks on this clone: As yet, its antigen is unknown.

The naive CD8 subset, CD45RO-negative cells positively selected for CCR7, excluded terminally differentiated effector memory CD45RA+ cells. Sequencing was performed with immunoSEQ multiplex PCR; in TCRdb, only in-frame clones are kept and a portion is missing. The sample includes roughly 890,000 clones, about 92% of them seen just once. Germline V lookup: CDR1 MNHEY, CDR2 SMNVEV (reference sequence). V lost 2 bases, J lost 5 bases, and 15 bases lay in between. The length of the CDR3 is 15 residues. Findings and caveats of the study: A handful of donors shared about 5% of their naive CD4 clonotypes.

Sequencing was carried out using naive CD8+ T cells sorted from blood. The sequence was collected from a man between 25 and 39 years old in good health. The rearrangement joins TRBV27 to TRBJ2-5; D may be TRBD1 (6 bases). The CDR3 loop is CASSLVQGMDETQYF. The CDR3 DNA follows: TGTGCCAGCAGTTTAGTCCAGGGGATGGACGAGACCCAGTACTTC.